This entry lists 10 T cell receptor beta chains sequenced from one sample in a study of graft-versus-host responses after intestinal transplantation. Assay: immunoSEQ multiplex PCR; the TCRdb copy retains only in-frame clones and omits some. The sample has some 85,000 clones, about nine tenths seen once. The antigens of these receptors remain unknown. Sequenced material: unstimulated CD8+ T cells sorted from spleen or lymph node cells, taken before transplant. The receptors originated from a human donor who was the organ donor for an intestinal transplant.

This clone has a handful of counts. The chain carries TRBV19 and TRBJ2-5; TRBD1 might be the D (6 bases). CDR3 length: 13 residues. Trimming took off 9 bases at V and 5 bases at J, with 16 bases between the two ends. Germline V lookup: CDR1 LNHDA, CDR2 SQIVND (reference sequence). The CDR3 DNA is TGTGCCAGCACTGGGGACACACCGGAGACCCAGTACTTC. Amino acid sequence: CASTGDTPETQYF.

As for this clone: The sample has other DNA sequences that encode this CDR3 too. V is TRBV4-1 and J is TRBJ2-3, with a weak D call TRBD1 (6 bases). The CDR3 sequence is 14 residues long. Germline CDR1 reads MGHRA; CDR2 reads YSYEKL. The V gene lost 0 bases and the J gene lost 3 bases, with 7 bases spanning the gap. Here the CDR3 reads CASSQDRGTDTQYF. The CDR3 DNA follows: TGCGCCAGCAGCCAAGACAGGGGAACAGATACGCAGTATTTT.

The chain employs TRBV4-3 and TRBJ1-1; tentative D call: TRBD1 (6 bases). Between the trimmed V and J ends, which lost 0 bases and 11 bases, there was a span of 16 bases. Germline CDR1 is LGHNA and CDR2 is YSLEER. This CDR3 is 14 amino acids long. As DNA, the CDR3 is TGCGCCAGCAGCCAAGATCGAGTGGGGGCTCGGGCTTTCTTT. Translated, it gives CASSQDRVGARAFF.

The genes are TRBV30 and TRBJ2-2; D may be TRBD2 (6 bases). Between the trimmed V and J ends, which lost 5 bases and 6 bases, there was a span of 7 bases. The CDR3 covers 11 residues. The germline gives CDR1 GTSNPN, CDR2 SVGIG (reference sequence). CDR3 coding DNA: TGTGCCTGGGGGGGGTCCGGGGAGCTGTTTTTT. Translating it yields CAWGGSGELFF.

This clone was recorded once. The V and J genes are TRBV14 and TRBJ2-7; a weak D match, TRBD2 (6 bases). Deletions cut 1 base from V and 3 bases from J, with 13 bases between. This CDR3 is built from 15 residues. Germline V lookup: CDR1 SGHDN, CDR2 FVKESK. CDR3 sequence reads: CASSQAAGTDYEQYF. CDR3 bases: TGTGCCAGCAGCCAAGCAGCGGGTACCGACTACGAGCAGTACTTC.

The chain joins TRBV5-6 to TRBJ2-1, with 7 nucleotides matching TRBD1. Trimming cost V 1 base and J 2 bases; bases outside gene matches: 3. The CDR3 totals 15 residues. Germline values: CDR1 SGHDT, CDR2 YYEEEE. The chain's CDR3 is CASSLTGEAYNEQFF. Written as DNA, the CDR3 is TGTGCCAGCAGCTTGACAGGGGAAGCCTACAATGAGCAGTTCTTC.

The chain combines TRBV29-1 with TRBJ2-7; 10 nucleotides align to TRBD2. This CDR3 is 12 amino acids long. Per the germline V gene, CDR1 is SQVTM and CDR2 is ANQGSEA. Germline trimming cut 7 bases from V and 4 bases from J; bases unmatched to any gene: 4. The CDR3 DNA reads TGCAGCGCCGGACTAGCGGCTTACGAGCAGTACTTC. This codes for CSAGLAAYEQYF.

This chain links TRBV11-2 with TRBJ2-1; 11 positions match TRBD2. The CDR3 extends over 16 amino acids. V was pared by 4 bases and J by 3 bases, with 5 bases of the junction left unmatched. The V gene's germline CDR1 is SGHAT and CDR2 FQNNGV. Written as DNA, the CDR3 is TGTGCCAGCAGCTCCCGACTAGCGGGAAGCTACAATGAGCAGTTCTTC. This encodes CASSSRLAGSYNEQFF.

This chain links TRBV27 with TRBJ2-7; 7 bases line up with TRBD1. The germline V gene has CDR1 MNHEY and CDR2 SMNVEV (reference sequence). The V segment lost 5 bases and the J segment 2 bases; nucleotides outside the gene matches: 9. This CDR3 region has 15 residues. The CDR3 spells CASSLEGQTAYEQYF. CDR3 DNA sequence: TGTGCCAGCAGTCTAGAGGGACAGACCGCCTACGAGCAGTACTTC.

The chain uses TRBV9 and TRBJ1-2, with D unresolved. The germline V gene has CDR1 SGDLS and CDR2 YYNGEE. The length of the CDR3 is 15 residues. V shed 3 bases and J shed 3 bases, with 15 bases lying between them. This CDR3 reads CASSARGEGHYGYTF. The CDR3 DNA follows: TGTGCCAGCAGCGCACGTGGGGAGGGCCACTATGGCTACACCTTC.